Listed here is a single TCR beta chain. Its antigen remains unidentified. The data are from a study of radiotherapy plus CTLA-4 blockade in lung cancer. As for the study in general: Objective responses emerged in around a sixth of patients, and around 30% attained disease control. Study-wide results and limits: Clones derived from tumor TCRs expanded in blood after radiotherapy plus ipilimumab. Interferon-beta and early blood T cell clone dynamics reportedly predicted response best.

Assay: immunoSEQ multiplex PCR; the TCRdb copy retains only in-frame clones and omits some. The repertoire holds around 120,000 clones, with roughly 74% as singletons. Germline lookup yields CDR1 DFQATT and CDR2 SNEGSKA (reference sequence). This CDR3 comprises 11 residues. The chain links TRBV20-1 to TRBJ2-7; D might be TRBD2 (5 bases). This specimen was peripheral blood, taken from a patient treated with radiotherapy plus ipilimumab. This clonotype was sampled from a human donor with non-small cell lung cancer who had a partial response to radiotherapy plus ipilimumab. The CDR3 nucleotides are TGCAGGGTTTCGGACCCGGGGGAGCAGTACTTC. Its translation is CRVSDPGEQYF.